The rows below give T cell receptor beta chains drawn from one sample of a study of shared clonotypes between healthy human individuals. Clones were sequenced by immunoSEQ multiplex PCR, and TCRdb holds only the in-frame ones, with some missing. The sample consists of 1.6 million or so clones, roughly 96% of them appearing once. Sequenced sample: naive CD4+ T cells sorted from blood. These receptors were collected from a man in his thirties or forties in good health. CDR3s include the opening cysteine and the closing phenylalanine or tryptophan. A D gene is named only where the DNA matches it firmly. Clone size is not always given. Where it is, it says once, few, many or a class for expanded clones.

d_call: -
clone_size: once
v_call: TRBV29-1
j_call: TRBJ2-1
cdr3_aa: CSAHGTHNEQFF
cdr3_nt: TGCAGCGCTCACGGGACCCACAATGAGCAGTTCTTC

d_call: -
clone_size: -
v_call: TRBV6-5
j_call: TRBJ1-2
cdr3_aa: CASSYIQGRGYTF
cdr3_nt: TGTGCCAGCAGTTACATACAGGGTCGTGGCTACACCTTC

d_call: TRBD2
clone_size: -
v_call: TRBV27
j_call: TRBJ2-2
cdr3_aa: CASSPLAGGLTGELFF
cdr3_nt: TGTGCCAGCAGTCCTTTAGCGGGAGGCCTTACCGGGGAGCTGTTTTTT

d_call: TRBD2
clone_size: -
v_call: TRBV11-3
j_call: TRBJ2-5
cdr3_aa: CASSLGGWREHPQETQYF
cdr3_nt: TGTGCCAGCAGCTTGGGCGGATGGCGGGAGCACCCCCAAGAGACCCAGTACTTC

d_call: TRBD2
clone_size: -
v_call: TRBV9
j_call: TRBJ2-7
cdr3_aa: CASSAPPGLAGVSRVYEQYF
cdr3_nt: TGTGCCAGCAGCGCCCCTCCGGGACTAGCGGGAGTAAGCAGGGTCTACGAGCAGTACTTC

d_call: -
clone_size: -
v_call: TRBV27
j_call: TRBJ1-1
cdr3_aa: CASKRNTEAFF
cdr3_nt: TGTGCCAGCAAAAGGAACACTGAAGCTTTCTTT

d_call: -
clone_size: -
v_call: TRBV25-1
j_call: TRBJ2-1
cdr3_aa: CASIEAGEQFF
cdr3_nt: TGTGCCAGCATCGAGGCAGGAGAGCAGTTCTTC

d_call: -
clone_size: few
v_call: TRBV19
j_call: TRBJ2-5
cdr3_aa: CASSYSGQETQYF
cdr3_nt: TGTGCCAGTAGCTATAGCGGACAAGAGACCCAGTACTTC

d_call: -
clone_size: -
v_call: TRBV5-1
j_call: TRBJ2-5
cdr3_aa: CASSLGGLETQYF
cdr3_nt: TGCGCCAGCAGCTTAGGGGGGCTGGAGACCCAGTACTTC

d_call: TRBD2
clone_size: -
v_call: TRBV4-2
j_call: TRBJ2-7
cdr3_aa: CASSNGLGRDYEQYF
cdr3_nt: TGTGCCAGCAGCAATGGACTAGGAAGAGACTACGAGCAGTACTTC

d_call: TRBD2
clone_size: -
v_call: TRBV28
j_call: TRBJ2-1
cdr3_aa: CASVRTSGRNEQFF
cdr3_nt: TGTGCCAGCGTCAGGACTAGCGGGAGGAATGAGCAGTTCTTC

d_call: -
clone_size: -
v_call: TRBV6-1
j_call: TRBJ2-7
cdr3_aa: CASSEALRYEQYF
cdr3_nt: TGTGCCAGCAGTGAAGCGCTCCGTTACGAGCAGTACTTC

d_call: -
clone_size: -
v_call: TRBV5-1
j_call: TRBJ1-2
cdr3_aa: CASSLITAGPGGYTF
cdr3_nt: TGCGCCAGCAGCCTAATCACCGCAGGGCCTGGTGGCTACACCTTC

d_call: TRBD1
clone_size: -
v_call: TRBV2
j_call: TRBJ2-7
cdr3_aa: CASRRTGIYEQYF
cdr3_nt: TGTGCCAGCAGAAGGACAGGGATCTACGAGCAGTACTTC

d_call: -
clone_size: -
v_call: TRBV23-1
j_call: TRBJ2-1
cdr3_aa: CASSQSFERSSYNEQFF
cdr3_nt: TGCGCCAGCAGTCAATCGTTCGAGCGGAGCTCCTACAATGAGCAGTTCTTC

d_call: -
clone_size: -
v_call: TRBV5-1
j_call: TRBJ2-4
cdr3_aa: CASSLGSLGNIQYF
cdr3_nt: TGCGCCAGCAGCTTAGGGTCCCTAGGGAACATTCAGTACTTC

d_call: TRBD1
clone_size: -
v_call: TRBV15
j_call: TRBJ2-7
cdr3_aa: CATSRAGTGRLYEQYF
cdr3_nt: TGTGCCACCAGCAGAGCCGGGACAGGACGACTTTACGAGCAGTACTTC

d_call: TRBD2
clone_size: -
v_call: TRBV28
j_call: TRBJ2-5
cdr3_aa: CASSNPTSSLQETQYF
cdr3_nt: TGTGCCAGCAGTAACCCGACTAGCAGCCTGCAAGAGACCCAGTACTTC

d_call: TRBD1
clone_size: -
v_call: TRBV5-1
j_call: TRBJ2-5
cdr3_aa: CASRPQGAVETQYF
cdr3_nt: TGCGCCAGCAGGCCGCAGGGGGCAGTGGAGACCCAGTACTTC

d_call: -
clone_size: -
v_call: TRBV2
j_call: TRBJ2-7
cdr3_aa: CASSPFGAGSDEQYF
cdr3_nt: TGTGCCAGCAGTCCTTTTGGAGCAGGATCGGACGAGCAGTACTTC

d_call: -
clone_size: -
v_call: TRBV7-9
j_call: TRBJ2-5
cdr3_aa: CASSLGDRFQETQYF
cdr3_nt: TGTGCCAGCAGCTTAGGTGACAGGTTCCAAGAGACCCAGTACTTC

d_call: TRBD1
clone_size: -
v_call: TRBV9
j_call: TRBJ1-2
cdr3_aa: CASSPRTGANYGYTF
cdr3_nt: TGTGCCAGCAGCCCCCGGACAGGAGCTAACTATGGCTACACCTTC

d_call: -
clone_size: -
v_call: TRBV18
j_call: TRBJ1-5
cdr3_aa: CASSLTGTNQPQHF
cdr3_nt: TGTGCCAGCTCACTAACAGGGACTAATCAGCCCCAGCATTTT

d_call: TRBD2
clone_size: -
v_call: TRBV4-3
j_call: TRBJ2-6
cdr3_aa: CASSQQLANIDSGANVLTF
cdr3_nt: TGCGCCAGCAGCCAACAACTAGCGAATATCGACTCTGGGGCCAACGTCCTGACTTTC

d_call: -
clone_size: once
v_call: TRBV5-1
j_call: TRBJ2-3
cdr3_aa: CASSRTDTQYF
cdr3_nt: TGCGCCAGCAGCAGAACAGATACGCAGTATTTT

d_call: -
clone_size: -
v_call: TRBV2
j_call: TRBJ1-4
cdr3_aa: CASSDRGAEKLFF
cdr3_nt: TGTGCCAGCAGTGACAGAGGAGCTGAAAAACTGTTTTTT

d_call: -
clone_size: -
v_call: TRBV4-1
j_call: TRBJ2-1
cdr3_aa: CASSQVRGRGRNNEQFF
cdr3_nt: TGCGCCAGCAGCCAAGTGCGGGGGCGCGGGAGAAACAATGAGCAGTTCTTC

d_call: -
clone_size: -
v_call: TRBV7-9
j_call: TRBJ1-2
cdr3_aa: CASSSGAGYGYTF
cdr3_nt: TGTGCCAGCAGCTCCGGAGCTGGCTATGGCTACACCTTC

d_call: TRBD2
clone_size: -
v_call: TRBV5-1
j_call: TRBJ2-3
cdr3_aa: CASSLFGGSADTQYF
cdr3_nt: TGCGCCAGCAGCTTGTTCGGCGGGAGCGCAGATACGCAGTATTTT

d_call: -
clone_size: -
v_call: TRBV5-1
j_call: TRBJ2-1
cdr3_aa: CASSPMGVGNEQFF
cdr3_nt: TGCGCCAGCAGCCCAATGGGGGTCGGGAATGAGCAGTTCTTC

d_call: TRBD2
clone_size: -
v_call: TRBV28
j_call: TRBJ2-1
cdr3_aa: CASSPSTGREGHNEQFF
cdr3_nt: TGTGCCAGCAGTCCATCCACCGGACGGGAGGGGCACAATGAGCAGTTCTTC

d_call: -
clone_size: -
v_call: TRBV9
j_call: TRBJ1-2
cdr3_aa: CASSVRPIPNYGYTF
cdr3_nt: TGTGCCAGCAGCGTCAGGCCGATTCCTAACTATGGCTACACCTTC

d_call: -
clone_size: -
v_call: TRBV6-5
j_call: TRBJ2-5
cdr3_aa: CASSSIQETQYF
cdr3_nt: TGTGCCAGCAGCAGTATACAAGAGACCCAGTACTTC

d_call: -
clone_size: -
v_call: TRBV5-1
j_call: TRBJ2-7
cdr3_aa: CASSLGRYEQYF
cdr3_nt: TGCGCCAGCAGCTTAGGGAGGTACGAGCAGTACTTC

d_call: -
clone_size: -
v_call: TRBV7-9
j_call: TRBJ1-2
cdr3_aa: CASSLLLSRANGYTF
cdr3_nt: TGTGCCAGCAGCTTACTACTTAGCAGGGCTAATGGCTACACCTTC

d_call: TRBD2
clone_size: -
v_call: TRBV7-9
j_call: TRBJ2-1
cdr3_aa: CASSPGLAGAYNEQFF
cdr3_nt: TGTGCCAGCAGCCCGGGGCTAGCGGGAGCCTACAATGAGCAGTTCTTC

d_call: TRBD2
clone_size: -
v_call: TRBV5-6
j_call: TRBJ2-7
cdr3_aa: CASSPGRLASEQYF
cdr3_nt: TGTGCCAGCAGCCCCGGAAGACTAGCGAGCGAGCAGTACTTC

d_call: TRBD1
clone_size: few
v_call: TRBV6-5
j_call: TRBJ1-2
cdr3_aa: CASIYRDRVLGYTF
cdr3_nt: TGTGCCAGCATTTACCGGGACAGGGTCCTCGGCTACACCTTC

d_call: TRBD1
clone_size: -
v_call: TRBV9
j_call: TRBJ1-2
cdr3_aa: CASSVRAGTGAGYTF
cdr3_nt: TGTGCCAGCAGCGTCCGCGCCGGGACAGGGGCCGGCTACACCTTC

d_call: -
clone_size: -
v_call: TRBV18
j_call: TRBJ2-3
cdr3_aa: CASSPLRRDSTDTQYF
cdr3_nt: TGTGCCAGCTCACCACTCAGGAGAGATAGCACAGATACGCAGTATTTT

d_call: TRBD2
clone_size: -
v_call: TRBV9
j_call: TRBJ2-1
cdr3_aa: CASSPRTSGYNEQFF
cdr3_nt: TGTGCCAGCAGCCCACGGACTAGCGGCTACAATGAGCAGTTCTTC

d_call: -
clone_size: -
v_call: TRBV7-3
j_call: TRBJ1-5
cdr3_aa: CASSLTSDPGQPQHF
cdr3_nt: TGTGCCAGCAGCTTAACGTCAGATCCCGGGCAGCCCCAGCATTTT

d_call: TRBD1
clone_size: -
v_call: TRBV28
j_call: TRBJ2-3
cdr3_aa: CASGSPGGAVDTQYF
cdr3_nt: TGTGCCAGCGGGAGCCCAGGGGGCGCGGTAGATACGCAGTATTTT

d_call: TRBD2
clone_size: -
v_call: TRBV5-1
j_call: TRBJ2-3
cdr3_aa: CASRRGAEADTQYF
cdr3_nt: TGCGCCAGCAGGCGGGGGGCCGAGGCAGATACGCAGTATTTT

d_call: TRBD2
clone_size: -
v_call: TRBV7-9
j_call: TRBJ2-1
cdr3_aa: CASSWNGRASDEQFF
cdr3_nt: TGTGCCAGCAGCTGGAACGGGAGGGCCTCCGATGAGCAGTTCTTC

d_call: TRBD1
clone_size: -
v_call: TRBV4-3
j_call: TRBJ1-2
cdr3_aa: CASSQGTGGLFGYTF
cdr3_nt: TGCGCCAGCAGCCAAGGGACAGGAGGATTGTTTGGCTACACCTTC

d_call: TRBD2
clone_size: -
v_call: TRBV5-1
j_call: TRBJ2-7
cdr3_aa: CASSPESAGVYEQYF
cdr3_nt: TGCGCCAGCAGCCCAGAGTCGGCGGGGGTGTACGAGCAGTACTTC

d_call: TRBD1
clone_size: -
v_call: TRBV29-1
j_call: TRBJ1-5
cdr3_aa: CSVSWTGGEPQHF
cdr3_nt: TGCAGCGTGAGCTGGACAGGGGGCGAGCCCCAGCATTTT

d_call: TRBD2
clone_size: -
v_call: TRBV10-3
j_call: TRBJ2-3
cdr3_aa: CAIPTQLSGSTDTQYF
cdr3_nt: TGTGCCATCCCCACCCAGCTTAGCGGGAGCACAGATACGCAGTATTTT

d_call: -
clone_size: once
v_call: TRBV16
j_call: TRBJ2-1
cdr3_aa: CASSQSRYNEQFF
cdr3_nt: TGTGCCAGCAGCCAATCTCGCTACAATGAGCAGTTCTTC

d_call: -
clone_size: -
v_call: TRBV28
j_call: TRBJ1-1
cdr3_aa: CASSLGGYMNTEAFF
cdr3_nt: TGTGCCAGCAGTTTGGGCGGTTATATGAACACTGAAGCTTTCTTT

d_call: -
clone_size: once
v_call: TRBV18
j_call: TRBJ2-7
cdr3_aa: CASSPGLENEQYF
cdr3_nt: TGTGCCAGCTCACCGGGGTTGGAAAACGAGCAGTACTTC